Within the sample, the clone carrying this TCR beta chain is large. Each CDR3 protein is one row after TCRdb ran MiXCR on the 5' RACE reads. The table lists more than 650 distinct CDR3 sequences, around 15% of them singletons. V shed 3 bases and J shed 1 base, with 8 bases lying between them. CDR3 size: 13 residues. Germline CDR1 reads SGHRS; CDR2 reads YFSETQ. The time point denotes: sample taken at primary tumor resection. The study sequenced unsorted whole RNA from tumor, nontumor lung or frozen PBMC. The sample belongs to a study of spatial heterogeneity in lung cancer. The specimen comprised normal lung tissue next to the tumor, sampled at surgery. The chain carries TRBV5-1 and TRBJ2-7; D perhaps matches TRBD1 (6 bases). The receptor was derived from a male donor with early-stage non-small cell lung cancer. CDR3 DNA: TGCGCCAGCAGCTGGGACAAGTCCTACGAGCAGTACTTC. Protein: CASSWDKSYEQYF.